The 9 T cell receptor beta chains listed next were all sequenced from one sample in a study of Graves' ophthalmopathy and Graves' hyperthyroidism. Amplifying from RNA transcripts, the study obtained TCR beta CDR3 regions. Second-round multiplex PCR came after first-round RT-PCR with HTBI primers. TCRdb reprocessed the multiplex PCR reads with MiXCR, giving one entry per CDR3 protein. The table shows a few hundred thousand distinct CDR3 sequences, with about 40% occurring only once. The material sequenced was peripheral blood or thyroid tissue (not recorded which). The receptors originated from an adult man with Graves' hyperthyroidism.

The chain carries TRBV12-3 or TRBV12-4 and TRBJ2-7, with 11 bases identical to TRBD2. CDR3 length equals 15 residues. V trimming: 5 bases; J trimming: 2 bases; junction bases outside the gene matches: 5. The CDR3 loop reads CASSRLAGLPYEQYF. In DNA form, the CDR3 reads TGTGCCAGCAGTAGACTAGCGGGGTTACCCTACGAGCAGTACTTC.

Note on this clonotype: A much larger clone sits a single nucleotide away, making a read error possible. Here the CDR3 DNA reads TGTGCCAGCAGTGTCGACAGCTCCTACGGGCAGTACTTC. This encodes CASSVDSSYGQYF. The chain recombines TRBV6-5 with TRBJ2-7; maybe TRBD1 (5 bases). Looked up from germline, CDR1 is MNHEY and CDR2 is SVGAGI. This CDR3 is built from 13 residues.

V gene TRBV10-3 combines with J gene TRBJ1-2; the match to TRBD1 covers 10 bases. The CDR3 runs to 15 residues. Per the germline V gene, CDR1 is ENHRY and CDR2 is SYGVKD. V dropped 6 bases and J dropped 3; count of bases not matched to a gene: 7. The CDR3 region has the DNA TGTGCCATCAGCGTGACAGGGGGCGGGTACTATGGCTACACCTTC. This gives the protein CAISVTGGGYYGYTF.

There are many counts of this clonotype. This chain uses TRBV20-1 with TRBJ1-2; D possibly corresponds to TRBD1 (6 bases). With 1 base removed from V and 3 bases from J, the gap between germline ends came to 12 bases. The length of the CDR3 is 14 residues. Germline CDR1 and CDR2: DFQATT and SNEGSKA (reference sequence). This CDR3 reads CSARVTQGHYGYTF. DNA for the CDR3: TGCAGTGCTAGAGTAACACAGGGACACTATGGCTACACCTTC.

This clonotype was detected ten times or more. The chain employs TRBV20-1 and TRBJ2-2, with D perhaps being TRBD1 or TRBD2 (5 bases each). This CDR3 contains 16 residues. From germline, CDR1 is DFQATT and CDR2 SNEGSKA (reference sequence). V gave up 3 bases and J gave up 6 bases, with 20 bases separating them. The CDR3 loop is CSASPGPGTFAGELFF. CDR3 DNA: TGCAGTGCTAGCCCGGGACCGGGGACGTTCGCCGGGGAGCTGTTTTTT.

Details on this clonotype: One end of the junction is discordant with germline, which a read error may explain. The chain employs TRBV2 and TRBJ1-2, with 11 bases aligning to TRBD1. Looked up from germline, CDR1 is SNHLY and CDR2 is FYNNEI. The CDR3 sequence is 15 residues long. The DNA for the CDR3 is TGTGCCAGCAGACCAGGACAGGGGGCTCGGGGTGGCCACACCTTC. It encodes CASRPGQGARGGHTF. The complete variable domain, with remaining parts taken from reference TRBV2 and TRBJ1-2, reads EPEVTQTPSHQVTQMGQEVILRCVPISNHLYFYWYRQILGQKVEFLVSFYNNEISEKSEIFDDQFSVERPDGSNFTLKIRSTKLEDSAMYFCASRPGQGARGGHTFGSGTRLTVV.

This chain links TRBV5-5 with TRBJ1-5; 9 nucleotides match TRBD1. CDR3 size: 14 residues. With 2 bases clipped from V and 5 bases from J, the junction kept 2 bases outside the gene matches. From germline, CDR1 is SGHKS and CDR2 YYEKEE (reference sequence). The CDR3 spells CASSFDRGDQPQHF. CDR3 DNA sequence: TGTGCCAGCAGCTTTGACAGGGGGGATCAGCCCCAGCATTTT.

The table lists this clonotype with a few counts. The J gene is TRBJ2-7, the V gene TRBV6-5; 8 nucleotides align to TRBD1. Germline V gene sequence: CDR1 MNHEY, CDR2 SVGAGI. The junction had 9 bases not matched to a gene; V was cut back by 4 bases and J by 4 bases. This CDR3 spans 15 amino acids. CDR3 region: CASSLSAQGAYEQYF. The CDR3 DNA reads as TGTGCCAGCAGTTTATCGGCCCAGGGGGCTTACGAGCAGTACTTC.

As regards this clonotype: A much larger clone differs by one base, so this may be a read error. The chain recombines TRBV10-3 with TRBJ2-7; 8 nucleotides agree with TRBD1. The CDR3 totals 13 residues. Germline V gene sequence: CDR1 ENHRY, CDR2 SYGVKD. The CDR3 bases are TGTGCCAGCAGTTACGTCGGGACAGGCGAGCAGTACTTC. It is translated as CASSYVGTGEQYF.